This passage covers 20 T cell receptor beta chains from one sample sequenced in a study of vaccination and CD4 T cells after COVID-19. What these receptors recognize is not known. Treatment described: roughly nine-day PBMC culture with coronavirus spike peptide pools or control peptides (ViraFEST assay). According to the study, CD4+ T cells from the unexposed donor were gathered ahead of the COVID-19 pandemic (2011-2018). Oncomine TCR Beta short-read sequencing was applied to DNA from cultured CD4+ T cells. TCRdb itself ran the PCR reads through MiXCR, one entry per CDR3 protein. The data contain about 7,000 distinct CDR3 sequences, roughly 36% of them singletons. The specimen was CD4+ T cells from blood, cultured in vitro. These receptors came from a human donor in good health.

The rearrangement joins TRBV5-4 to TRBJ2-5; D unclear. CDR3 size: 12 residues. Germline CDR1 is SGHNT and CDR2 is YYREEE (reference sequence). Trimming removed 4 bases at V and 2 bases at J, with 6 bases between. The CDR3 protein is CASSQPQETQYF. CDR3 bases: TGTGCCAGCAGCCAGCCGCAAGAGACCCAGTACTTC.

Here the CDR3 DNA reads TGTGCCAGCAGAAACAGGGTTGACTATGGCTACACCTTC. Translating gives CASRNRVDYGYTF. The chain couples TRBV6-2 or TRBV6-3 to TRBJ1-2, with a weak D call TRBD1 (6 bases). Deletions cut 6 bases from V and 3 bases from J, with 11 bases between. The CDR3 runs to 13 residues. Germline CDR1 reads MNHEY; CDR2 reads SVGEGT.

The chain has TRBV28 and TRBJ2-2; either TRBD1 or TRBD2 may fit D (6 bases each). The CDR3 length is 17 residues. The germline V gene has CDR1 MDHEN and CDR2 SYDVKM. V shed 6 bases and J shed 3 bases, with 20 bases lying between them. The CDR3 spells CASSPPRAGTHTGELFF. The CDR3 DNA is TGTGCCAGCAGCCCGCCCCGGGCGGGGACACACACCGGGGAGCTGTTTTTT.

The chain combines TRBV28 with TRBJ1-5, with TRBD1 matching 9 bases. CDR1 is MDHEN and CDR2 is SYDVKM in the germline V gene. The CDR3 totals 16 residues. V lost 6 bases to trimming and J lost 4 bases; unmatched junction nucleotides: 10. The DNA for the CDR3 is TGTGCCAGCAGACGGACAGGGGTTTATCGTAATCAGCCCCAGCATTTT. This encodes CASRRTGVYRNQPQHF.

This clonotype was counted a few times. V is TRBV28 and J is TRBJ2-5; D is perhaps TRBD2 (7 bases). There are 14 residues in the CDR3. Germline lookup yields CDR1 MDHEN and CDR2 SYDVKM. V was clipped by 1 base and J by 9 bases, with 15 bases between them. The CDR3 nucleotides read TGTGCCAGCAGTTTATCAAGGGGGGGGGCGGCCCAGTACTTC. This codes for CASSLSRGGAAQYF.

This clonotype ranks as large. The chain links TRBV7-2 to TRBJ2-7, with TRBD2 as a possible D gene (6 bases). The CDR3 has 14 residues. V shed 3 bases and J shed 3 bases, with 12 bases lying between them. Germline CDR1 SGHTA, CDR2 FQGNSA. The CDR3 loop is CASSLLATLYEQYF. The CDR3 region has the DNA TGTGCCAGCAGCTTGCTAGCGACACTCTACGAGCAGTACTTC. The full variable domain, completed using reference TRBV7-2 and TRBJ2-7, is GAGVSQSPSNKVTEKGKDVELRCDPISGHTALYWYRQSLGQGLEFLIYFQGNSAPDKSGLPSDRFSAERTGGSVSTLTIQRTQQEDSAVYLCASSLLATLYEQYFGPGTRLTVT.

The table lists this clonotype with a count of one. This chain links TRBV14 with TRBJ1-3, with D maybe TRBD1 (5 bases). The CDR3 has 16 amino acids. CDR1 is SGHDN, CDR2 FVKESK, per germline. V was trimmed by 0 bases and J by 4 bases, leaving 13 bases between them. The CDR3 loop reads CASSQDGRGAGNTIYF. CDR3 coding DNA: TGTGCCAGCAGCCAAGATGGGCGAGGGGCCGGAAACACCATATATTTT.

This clonotype came up a few times. Here the CDR3 reads CASSRGQGNQPQHF. The CDR3 DNA reads TGTGCCAGCAGCCGGGGACAGGGCAATCAGCCCCAGCATTTT. The chain employs TRBV7-2 and TRBJ1-5; TRBD1 aligns across 8 bases. CDR3 length: 14 residues. The trim removed 5 bases at V and 2 bases at J, leaving 2 bases unmatched. CDR1 is SGHTA and CDR2 is FQGNSA in the germline V gene.

Comments on this clonotype: At one boundary the junction diverges from the germline segment, which might be a read error. The chain uses TRBV6-5 and TRBJ2-6; D is undetermined. This CDR3 region has 19 residues. CDR1 MNHEY and CDR2 SVGAGI come from the germline V gene. The DNA of the CDR3 is TGTGCCAGCAGTTACGTGTCTCCGGAAATTGCCTCTCGGGCCAACGTCCTGACTTTC. Protein sequence: CASSYVSPEIASRANVLTF.

The chain uses TRBV6-2 or TRBV6-3 and TRBJ1-1; no firm D call. The CDR3 is made up of 12 amino acids. V shed 4 bases and J shed 5 bases, with 8 bases lying between them. Germline V CDR1 and CDR2: MNHEY, SVGEGT. The CDR3 loop is CASSSRRTEAFF. In DNA form, the CDR3 reads TGTGCCAGCAGTTCGAGGAGGACTGAAGCTTTCTTT.

This clonotype showed up just a few times. The chain carries TRBV6-1 and TRBJ1-3; D gene uncertain. Looked up from germline, CDR1 is MNHNS and CDR2 is SASEGT. Trimming cost V 6 bases and J 2 bases, with 14 bases left between them. There are 15 residues in the CDR3. The CDR3 coding sequence is TGTGCCAGCAGCCCCTGGGCCCTTACTGGAAACACCATATATTTT. Translation gives CASSPWALTGNTIYF.

This clonotype was detected only a few times. The gene calls are TRBV6-2 or TRBV6-3 and TRBJ2-3, with D possibly TRBD1 on 5 matching bases. V lost 2 bases and J lost 2, with 8 bases in between. The CDR3 contains 14 residues. Germline CDR1 MNHEY, CDR2 SVGEGT. The CDR3 here is CASSYGANTDTQYF. The CDR3 DNA reads TGTGCCAGCAGTTACGGGGCTAACACAGATACGCAGTATTTT.

This clonotype appeared a few times. The gene calls are TRBV27 and TRBJ2-1, with TRBD2 matching 11 bases. The CDR3 length is 14 residues. With 4 bases clipped from V and 10 bases from J, the junction kept 6 bases outside the gene matches. Germline-derived CDR1 and CDR2 are MNHEY and SMNVEV (reference sequence). In DNA, the CDR3 is TGTGCCAGCAGTTCGCTAGCGGGAGGCTGGGAGCAGTTCTTC. This translates into CASSSLAGGWEQFF.

The chain carries TRBV11-2 and TRBJ2-3; D might be TRBD1 or TRBD2, each matching 5 bases. Germline CDR1 SGHAT, CDR2 FQNNGV. The CDR3 is 12 residues long. V lost 4 bases and J 8 bases, leaving 10 bases between the germline ends. The CDR3 loop reads CASSSGQSTQYF. CDR3 bases: TGTGCCAGCAGCTCGGGGCAAAGTACGCAGTATTTT.

This clonotype is medium-sized within its sample. The chain is built from TRBV20-1 and TRBJ2-2; TRBD1 might be the D (6 bases). This CDR3 is 14 amino acids long. From germline, CDR1 is DFQATT and CDR2 SNEGSKA (reference sequence). V lost 3 bases and J lost 1, with 9 bases in between. Written as DNA, the CDR3 is TGCAGTGCTAGGGTACAGGGGAACACCGGGGAGCTGTTTTTT. Translation: CSARVQGNTGELFF.

The table lists this clonotype with a count of one. The genes are TRBV28 and TRBJ1-6; 7 nucleotides align to TRBD1. Germline loops: CDR1 MDHEN, CDR2 SYDVKM. Germline trimming cut 2 bases from V and 13 bases from J; bases unmatched to any gene: 5. The CDR3 runs 13 residues. CDR3 protein: CASSLEGARPLHF. The CDR3 DNA reads TGTGCCAGCAGTTTAGAGGGGGCGAGGCCCCTCCACTTT.

V gene TRBV7-2 combines with J gene TRBJ2-1; 8 bases match TRBD2. V shed 5 bases, J shed 4 bases, and the junction held 7 bases outside the gene matches. CDR1 and CDR2 (germline): SGHTA, FQGNSA. This CDR3 spans 15 amino acids. Written as DNA, the CDR3 is TGTGCCAGCAGCGATACTAGCGGAGCATACAATGAGCAGTTCTTC. Amino acid sequence: CASSDTSGAYNEQFF.

The chain couples TRBV19 to TRBJ1-5; no clear D gene. Between the trimmed V and J ends, which lost 4 bases and 5 bases, there was a span of 12 bases. CDR1 is LNHDA, CDR2 SQIVND, per germline (reference sequence). The CDR3 contains 14 residues. CDR3 loop: CASSKGGDYQPQHF. CDR3 sequence (DNA): TGTGCCAGTAGTAAGGGCGGGGATTATCAGCCCCAGCATTTT.

V usage is TRBV11-2 and J usage is TRBJ2-3, with D possibly being TRBD1 (5 bases). This CDR3 contains 16 residues. Trimming took off 1 base at V and 2 bases at J, with 13 bases between the two ends. The germline V gene has CDR1 SGHAT and CDR2 FQNNGV. CDR3 loop: CASSLVTGSATDTQYF. The DNA for the CDR3 is TGTGCCAGCAGCTTAGTTACAGGATCTGCCACAGATACGCAGTATTTT.

The sample holds a few counts of this clonotype. The chain couples TRBV20-1 to TRBJ2-6; 7 bases line up with TRBD1. The germline V gene has CDR1 DFQATT and CDR2 SNEGSKA (reference sequence). The CDR3 spans 14 residues. Unmatched junction bases numbered 6, after V lost 6 bases and J lost 4 bases. CDR3 sequence: CSATTGSGANVLTF. CDR3 DNA: TGCAGTGCCACGACAGGGAGCGGGGCCAACGTCCTGACTTTC.